Shown below are 27 T cell receptor beta chains from a single sample sequenced in a study of Ad26.COV2.S vaccination and SARS-CoV-2 variants. TCRdb's copy holds only in-frame clones and misses some; the assay was immunoSEQ multiplex PCR. There are more than 350,000 clones in the sample; approximately 90% occur only once, and 12% lies in the top ten. Treatment: 15 to 20 received Ad26.COV2.S at low or high dose, single or two shots; about five received placebo; per-sample allocation not given. Samples were taken on day 63 after the first vaccine or placebo injection. This material consisted of peripheral blood, taken in a trial of Ad26.COV2.S vaccine versus placebo. The receptors shown here come from a person between 18 and 59 years old who received the Ad26.COV2.S COVID-19 vaccine or a placebo.

V is TRBV15 and J is TRBJ2-2; 12 bases are a match to TRBD2. The V segment lost 6 bases and the J segment 2 bases; nucleotides outside the gene matches: 4. The V gene's germline CDR1 is LNHNV and CDR2 YYDKDF (reference sequence). The CDR3 runs to 16 residues. CDR3 sequence: CATSRTSGINTGELFF. The CDR3 nucleotides read TGTGCCACCAGTCGGACTAGCGGGATTAACACCGGGGAGCTGTTTTTT.

The CDR3 is CASSGGLSYEQYF. As DNA, the CDR3 is TGTGCCAGTAGTGGGGGACTGAGCTACGAGCAGTACTTC. The chain is built from TRBV19 and TRBJ2-7; tentatively, D is TRBD2 (6 bases). V was shortened by 5 bases and J by 3 bases, with 11 bases between the two germline ends. This CDR3 contains 13 residues. Germline V lookup: CDR1 LNHDA, CDR2 SQIVND (reference sequence).

The chain recombines TRBV7-9 with TRBJ2-7; 7 bases are a match to TRBD2. CDR1 is SEHNR, CDR2 FQNEAQ, per germline (reference sequence). The trim removed 1 base at V and 3 bases at J, leaving 3 bases unmatched. This CDR3 has 14 amino acids. CDR3 in amino acids: CASSLDAGVYEQYF. The CDR3 DNA sequence: TGTGCCAGCAGCTTAGACGCGGGGGTCTACGAGCAGTACTTC. Drawing the rest from reference TRBV7-9 and TRBJ2-7, the complete variable domain is DTGVSQNPRHKITKRGQNVTFRCDPISEHNRLYWYRQTLGQGPEFLTYFQNEAQLEKSRLLSDRFSAERPKGSFSTLEIQRTEQGDSAMYLCASSLDAGVYEQYFGPGTRLTVT.

This chain joins TRBV29-1 and TRBJ2-1; 10 bases are a match to TRBD1. The CDR3 is 13 residues long. Losses at the gene ends were 7 bases for V and 8 bases for J; bases not matched to a gene: 8. Germline values: CDR1 SQVTM, CDR2 ANQGSEA. CDR3: CSEGTGDADEQFF. CDR3 sequence (DNA): TGCAGCGAAGGGACAGGGGACGCCGATGAGCAGTTCTTC.

The rearrangement links TRBV10-3 to TRBJ1-4; D is unresolved. The CDR3 loop spans 14 amino acids. With 0 bases removed from V and 6 bases from J, the gap between germline ends came to 8 bases. The germline gives CDR1 ENHRY, CDR2 SYGVKD. DNA for the CDR3: TGTGCCATCAGTGAGTCGTATGGGCATGAAAAACTGTTTTTT. Amino acid sequence: CAISESYGHEKLFF.

This sequence joins TRBV6-5 and TRBJ2-7; 9 bases line up with TRBD2. There are 15 residues in the CDR3. J gave up 4 bases and V 5 bases, and 9 bases lay outside the gene matches. In germline, CDR1 is MNHEY, CDR2 SVGAGI. CDR3 bases: TGTGCCAGCAGTCGCGTAGCGGGAGAGGGGTACGAGCAGTACTTC. Translation: CASSRVAGEGYEQYF.

The rearrangement links TRBV4-1 to TRBJ2-1; tentative D call: TRBD2 (5 bases). Germline V gives CDR1 MGHRA, CDR2 YSYEKL. Trimming took off 1 base at V and 10 bases at J, with 14 bases between the two ends. The CDR3 has 14 residues. The CDR3 sequence: CASSQGETIPEQFF. The CDR3 DNA follows: TGCGCCAGCAGCCAAGGGGAGACTATCCCGGAGCAGTTCTTC.

This sequence joins TRBV3-1 (or the pseudogene TRBV3-2) and TRBJ2-7; 11 bases are a match to TRBD1. The CDR3 covers 14 residues. With 1 base clipped from V and 6 bases from J, the junction kept 2 bases outside the gene matches. CDR1 and CDR2 (germline): LGHDT, YNNKEL (reference sequence). The CDR3 is CASSQGGTGGEQYF. DNA for the CDR3: TGTGCCAGCAGCCAAGGAGGGACAGGGGGCGAGCAGTACTTC.

This clone turned up a few times. V is TRBV19 and J is TRBJ1-1, with TRBD1 matching 9 bases. Germline assignment: CDR1 LNHDA and CDR2 SQIVND (reference sequence). The CDR3 is 16 residues long. Losses at the gene ends were 3 bases for V and 3 bases for J; bases not matched to a gene: 8. The CDR3 DNA sequence: TGTGCCAGTAGTATGGGACAGGGCGCATGGCACACTGAAGCTTTCTTT. Protein sequence: CASSMGQGAWHTEAFF.

The chain uses TRBV10-2 and TRBJ2-1, with 9 positions matching TRBD2. V trimming: 8 bases; J trimming: 7 bases; junction bases outside the gene matches: 6. The CDR3 spans 13 residues. Germline V lookup: CDR1 WSHSY, CDR2 SAAADI. CDR3 region: CASRLAGMNEQFF. For the CDR3, the DNA is TGCGCCAGCCGGCTAGCGGGAATGAATGAGCAGTTCTTC.

This chain links TRBV7-2 with TRBJ2-7, with D uncertain. V was pared by 1 base and J by 5 bases, with 12 bases between. Looked up from germline, CDR1 is SGHTA and CDR2 is FQGNSA. The CDR3 loop spans 14 amino acids. DNA of the CDR3: TGTGCCAGCAGCTTAGTTAGTTCGTGGGACGAGCAGTACTTC. This codes for CASSLVSSWDEQYF. Together with reference TRBV7-2 and TRBJ2-7, the CDR3 gives the full variable domain: GAGVSQSPSNKVTEKGKDVELRCDPISGHTALYWYRQSLGQGLEFLIYFQGNSAPDKSGLPSDRFSAERTGGSVSTLTIQRTQQEDSAVYLCASSLVSSWDEQYFGPGTRLTVT.

J is TRBJ2-1 and V is TRBV19; TRBD1 aligns across 8 bases. The CDR3 is 14 amino acids. Germline trimming cut 7 bases from V and 4 bases from J; bases unmatched to any gene: 6. Germline lookup yields CDR1 LNHDA and CDR2 SQIVND (reference sequence). The CDR3 protein is CASTTGTGYNEQFF. The CDR3 bases are TGTGCCAGTACAACCGGGACAGGATACAATGAGCAGTTCTTC. Full variable domain (missing parts from reference TRBV19 and TRBJ2-1): DGGITQSPKYLFRKEGQNVTLSCEQNLNHDAMYWYRQDPGQGLRLIYYSQIVNDFQKGDIAEGYSVSREKKESFPLTVTSAQKNPTAFYLCASTTGTGYNEQFFGPGTRLTVL.

Here the CDR3 DNA reads TGTGCCAGCAGTTACCTCGGGAGGAATTACAATGAGCAGTTCTTC. It yields the protein CASSYLGRNYNEQFF. The rearrangement joins TRBV6-6 to TRBJ2-1, with TRBD2 identical over 7 bases. In germline, CDR1 is MNHNY, CDR2 SVGAGI (reference sequence). J was trimmed by 4 bases and V by 2 bases; bases with no gene match: 5. The length of the CDR3 is 15 residues.

This chain joins TRBV5-1 and TRBJ2-1; no reliable D call. V was clipped by 7 bases and J by 3 bases, with 11 bases between them. The CDR3 has 13 amino acids. Germline values: CDR1 SGHRS, CDR2 YFSETQ. CDR3 sequence (DNA): TGCGCCAGCTCGACTGCGTACTACAATGAGCAGTTCTTC. Its translation is CASSTAYYNEQFF.

This chain joins TRBV19 and TRBJ2-2, with D possibly being TRBD2 (6 bases). The germline V and J ends were trimmed by 7 bases and 5 bases, with 17 bases remaining between them. Germline V gene sequence: CDR1 LNHDA, CDR2 SQIVND (reference sequence). This CDR3 is built from 15 residues. CDR3 in DNA: TGTGCCAGTAAAAAGGAGGGCCTAAGGACCGGGGAGCTGTTTTTT. This translates into CASKKEGLRTGELFF.

CDR3 bases: TGTGCCAGCAGTTTTGGGCGGAACTACGAGCAGTACTTC. Its translation: CASSFGRNYEQYF. This chain uses TRBV27 with TRBJ2-7; D unresolved. Germline V lookup: CDR1 MNHEY, CDR2 SMNVEV (reference sequence). The CDR3 covers 13 residues. Trimming left V 3 bases short and J 3 bases short, with 9 bases between.

The J gene is TRBJ1-2, the V gene TRBV12-3 or TRBV12-4, with a tentative D call TRBD1 (5 bases). Deletions cut 3 bases from V and 4 bases from J, with 9 bases between. This CDR3 has 13 amino acids. This chain's CDR3 is CASSFEGSYGYTF. As DNA, the CDR3 is TGTGCCAGCAGTTTTGAGGGGAGCTATGGCTACACCTTC.

This clone has just one count. This chain links TRBV6-1 with TRBJ2-7; D perhaps matches TRBD2 (5 bases). The V and J ends lost 4 bases and 1 base respectively, with 17 bases between them. CDR1 and CDR2 (germline): MNHNS, SASEGT. CDR3 length: 16 residues. The CDR3 DNA is TGTGCCAGCAGTGGGGGTCTGGGCGGGTCGTCCTACGAGCAGTACTTC. Translated, it gives CASSGGLGGSSYEQYF.

J is TRBJ2-1 and V is TRBV2; TRBD2 might be the D (6 bases). The V end lost 7 bases, the J end lost 3 bases, and 10 bases lay between the germline ends. The length of the CDR3 is 13 residues. Germline CDR1 reads SNHLY; CDR2 reads FYNNEI. CDR3 amino acids: CASIPTSYNEQFF. In DNA, the CDR3 is TGTGCCAGCATCCCGACTAGCTACAATGAGCAGTTCTTC.

CDR3 amino acids: CAIRGEGSYEQYF. For the CDR3, the DNA is TGTGCCATCAGGGGGGAGGGATCCTACGAGCAGTACTTC. V is TRBV10-3 and J is TRBJ2-7; 7 bases fit TRBD2. After removal of 6 bases from V and 1 base from J, the junction contained 3 bases not matched to a gene. The CDR3 is 13 amino acids. Germline loops: CDR1 ENHRY, CDR2 SYGVKD.

The chain joins TRBV12-3 or TRBV12-4 to TRBJ1-4, with D uncertain. V lost 5 bases to trimming and J lost 13 bases, with 11 bases between them. The CDR3 consists of 11 residues. CDR3 sequence: CASSLTRILFF. CDR3 coding DNA: TGTGCCAGCAGTCTAACCAGGATACTGTTTTTT.

The chain joins TRBV28 to TRBJ2-1; D unclear. Trimming left V 3 bases short and J 3 bases short, with 6 bases between. Looked up from germline, CDR1 is MDHEN and CDR2 is SYDVKM. This CDR3 is built from 13 residues. CDR3 sequence reads: CASSLSIYNEQFF. In nucleotides, the CDR3 is TGTGCCAGCAGTTTGAGTATCTACAATGAGCAGTTCTTC.

The chain recombines TRBV4-1 with TRBJ2-1, with 7 bases identical to TRBD2. J gave up 2 bases and V 5 bases, and 3 bases lay outside the gene matches. The CDR3 is 14 amino acids. Germline CDR1 reads MGHRA; CDR2 reads YSYEKL. This CDR3 reads CASSFSGTYNEQFF. The CDR3 DNA follows: TGCGCCAGCAGCTTCAGCGGGACCTACAATGAGCAGTTCTTC.

The genes are TRBV23-1 and TRBJ2-7; the D is unclear. TRBV23-1 belongs to the ORF category, with a function that is uncertain. V was shortened by 6 bases and J by 0 bases, with 6 bases between the two germline ends. CDR3 length: 12 residues. The DNA for the CDR3 is TGCGCCAGCAGCGGCGTCTCCTACGAGCAGTACTTC. It yields the protein CASSGVSYEQYF.

This sequence joins TRBV15 and TRBJ2-3, with TRBD2 identical over 9 bases. Germline V gene sequence: CDR1 LNHNV, CDR2 YYDKDF (reference sequence). V dropped 0 bases and J dropped 6; count of bases not matched to a gene: 7. This CDR3 is built from 16 residues. Here the CDR3 reads CATSRDQLAGEDTQYF. The CDR3, as DNA: TGTGCCACCAGCAGAGATCAACTAGCGGGCGAGGATACGCAGTATTTT.

The chain is built from TRBV24-1 and TRBJ1-4; weak D call: TRBD1 (6 bases). V was cut by 7 bases and J by 0 bases, with 17 bases left in between. Germline V lookup: CDR1 KGHDR, CDR2 SFDVKD. This CDR3 spans 17 amino acids. CDR3 coding DNA: TGTGCCACCAGGAGAAGGGGGGGGGATGCAACTAATGAAAAACTGTTTTTT. It codes for CATRRRGGDATNEKLFF.

The chain links TRBV5-4 to TRBJ1-5; D gene uncertain. The CDR3 runs to 15 residues. The V gene lost 0 bases and the J gene lost 0 bases, with 7 bases spanning the gap. Germline CDR1 and CDR2: SGHNT and YYREEE (reference sequence). The CDR3 is CASSLDGNSNQPQHF. The CDR3 DNA follows: TGTGCCAGCAGCTTGGACGGTAATAGCAATCAGCCCCAGCATTTT.